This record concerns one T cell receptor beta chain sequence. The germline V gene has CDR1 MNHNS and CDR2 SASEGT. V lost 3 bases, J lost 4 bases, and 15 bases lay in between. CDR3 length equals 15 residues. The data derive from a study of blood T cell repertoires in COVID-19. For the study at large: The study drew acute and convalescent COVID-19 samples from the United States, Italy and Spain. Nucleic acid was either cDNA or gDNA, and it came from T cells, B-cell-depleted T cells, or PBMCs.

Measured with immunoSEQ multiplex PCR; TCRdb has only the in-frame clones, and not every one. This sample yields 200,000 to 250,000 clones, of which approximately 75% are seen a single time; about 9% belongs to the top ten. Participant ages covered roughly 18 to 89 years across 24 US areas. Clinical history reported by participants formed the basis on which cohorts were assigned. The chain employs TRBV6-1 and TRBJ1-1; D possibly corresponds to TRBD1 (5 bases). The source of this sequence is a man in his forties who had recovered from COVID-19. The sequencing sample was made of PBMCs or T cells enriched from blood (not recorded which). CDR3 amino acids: CASSDEEGRSTEAFF. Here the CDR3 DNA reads TGTGCCAGCAGTGATGAGGAGGGGCGAAGCACTGAAGCTTTCTTT.